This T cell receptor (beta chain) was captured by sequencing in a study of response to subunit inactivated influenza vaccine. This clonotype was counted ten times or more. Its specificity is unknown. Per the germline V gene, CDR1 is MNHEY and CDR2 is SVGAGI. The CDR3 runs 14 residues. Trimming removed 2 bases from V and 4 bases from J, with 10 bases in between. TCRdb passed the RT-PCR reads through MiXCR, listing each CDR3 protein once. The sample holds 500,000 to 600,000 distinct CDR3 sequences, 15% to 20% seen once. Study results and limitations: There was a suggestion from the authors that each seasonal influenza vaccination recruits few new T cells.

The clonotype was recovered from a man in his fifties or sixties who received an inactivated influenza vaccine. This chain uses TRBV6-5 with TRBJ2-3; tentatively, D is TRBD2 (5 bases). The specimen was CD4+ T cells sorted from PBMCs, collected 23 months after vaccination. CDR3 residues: CASSYLGVADTQYF. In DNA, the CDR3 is TGTGCCAGCAGTTACCTGGGAGTCGCAGATACGCAGTATTTT.